This paragraph covers one TCR beta chain sequence. Its specificity is unknown. A read error may be the cause here, since a much bigger clone is one base away. These data belong to a study of T cells after yellow fever vaccination. The V and J ends lost 9 bases and 8 bases respectively, with 21 bases between them. Germline CDR1 is MNHEY and CDR2 is SMNVEV (reference sequence). The CDR3 spans 14 residues. Study-level findings and limits: Most primary-vaccination clones reappeared after the booster (about 95% CD4, approximately 88% CD8).

In TCRdb, the 5' RACE reads were re-called with MiXCR into one record per CDR3 protein. The sample has about 340,000 distinct CDR3 sequences; about an eighth are singletons. The sequence was collected from a man in his late teens or twenties who received the YFV17D yellow fever vaccine. The sample consisted of CD4+ T cells sorted from PBMCs, taken 15 days after the yellow fever booster vaccination. The chain combines TRBV27 with TRBJ2-3; TRBD2 might be the D (6 bases). The DNA for the CDR3 is TGTGCCAGTTCCTCTTGGAGGGGCTCGGGTACGCAGTATTTT. Encoded protein: CASSSWRGSGTQYF.